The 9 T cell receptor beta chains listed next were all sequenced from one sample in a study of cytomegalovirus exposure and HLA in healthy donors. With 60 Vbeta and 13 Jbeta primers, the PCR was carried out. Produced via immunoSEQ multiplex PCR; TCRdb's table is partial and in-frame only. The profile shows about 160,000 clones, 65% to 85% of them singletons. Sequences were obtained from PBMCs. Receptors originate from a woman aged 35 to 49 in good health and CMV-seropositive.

CDR3 DNA: TGTGCCAGCAGCTTCCGCGGACAGGGAAGTCATTCACCCCTCCACTTT. Translating it yields CASSFRGQGSHSPLHF. This chain uses TRBV7-8 with TRBJ1-6; 8 nucleotides agree with TRBD1. This CDR3 contains 16 residues. Germline CDR1 and CDR2: SGHVS and FQNEAQ. The J segment lost 8 bases and the V segment lost 3 bases, leaving 9 bases of the junction unmatched.

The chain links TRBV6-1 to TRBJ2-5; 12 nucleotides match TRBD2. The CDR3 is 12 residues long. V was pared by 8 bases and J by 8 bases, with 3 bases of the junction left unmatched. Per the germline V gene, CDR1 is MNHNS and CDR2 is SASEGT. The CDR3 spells CASASGGATQYF. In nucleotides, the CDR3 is TGTGCCAGCGCTAGCGGGGGGGCTACCCAGTACTTC.

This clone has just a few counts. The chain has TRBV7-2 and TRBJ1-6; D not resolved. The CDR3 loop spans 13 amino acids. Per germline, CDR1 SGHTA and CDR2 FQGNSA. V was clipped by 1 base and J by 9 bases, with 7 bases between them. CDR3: CASSLGLLSPLHF. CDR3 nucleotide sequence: TGTGCCAGCAGCTTAGGACTCCTTTCACCCCTCCACTTT. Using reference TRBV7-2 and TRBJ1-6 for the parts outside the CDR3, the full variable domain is GAGVSQSPSNKVTEKGKDVELRCDPISGHTALYWYRQSLGQGLEFLIYFQGNSAPDKSGLPSDRFSAERTGGSVSTLTIQRTQQEDSAVYLCASSLGLLSPLHFGNGTRLTVT.

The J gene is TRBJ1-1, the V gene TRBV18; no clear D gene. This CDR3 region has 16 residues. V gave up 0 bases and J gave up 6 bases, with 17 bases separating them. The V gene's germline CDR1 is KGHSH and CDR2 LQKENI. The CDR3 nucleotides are TGTGCCAGCTCACCACCAGGCGGGGTGTTAAACTCTGAAGCTTTCTTT. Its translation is CASSPPGGVLNSEAFF.

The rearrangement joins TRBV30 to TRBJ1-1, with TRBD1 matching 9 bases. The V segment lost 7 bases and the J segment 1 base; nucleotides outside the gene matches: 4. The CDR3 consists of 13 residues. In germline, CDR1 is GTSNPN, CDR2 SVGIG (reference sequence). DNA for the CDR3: TGTGCCTACAGGGGGCTGAGGAACACTGAAGCTTTCTTT. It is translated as CAYRGLRNTEAFF.

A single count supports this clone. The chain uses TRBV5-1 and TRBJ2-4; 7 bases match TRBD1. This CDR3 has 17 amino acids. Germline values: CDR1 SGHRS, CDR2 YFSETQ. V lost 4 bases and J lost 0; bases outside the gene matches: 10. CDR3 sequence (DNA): TGCGCCAGCAGCCCGGAACCGACAGGGAGAGCCAAAAACATTCAGTACTTC. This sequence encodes CASSPEPTGRAKNIQYF.

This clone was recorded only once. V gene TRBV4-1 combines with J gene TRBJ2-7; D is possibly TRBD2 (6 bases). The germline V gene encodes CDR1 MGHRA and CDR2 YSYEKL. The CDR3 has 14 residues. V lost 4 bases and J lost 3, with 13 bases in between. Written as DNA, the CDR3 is TGCGCCAGCAGCCGAAACCGGGACTTCTACGAGCAGTACTTC. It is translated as CASSRNRDFYEQYF.

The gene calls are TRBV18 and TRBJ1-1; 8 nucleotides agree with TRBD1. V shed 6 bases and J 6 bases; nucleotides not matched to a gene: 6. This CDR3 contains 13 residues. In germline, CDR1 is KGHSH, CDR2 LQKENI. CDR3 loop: CASSLDRVAEAFF. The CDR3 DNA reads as TGTGCCAGCTCCCTGGACAGGGTGGCTGAAGCTTTCTTT.

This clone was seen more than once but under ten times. CDR3 coding DNA: TGTGCCAGCAGCGTTACAGGGGGCACGGCGTTCTATGGCTACACCTTC. Encoded protein: CASSVTGGTAFYGYTF. The chain uses TRBV2 and TRBJ1-2; 9 nucleotides align to TRBD1. Losses at the gene ends were 6 bases for V and 4 bases for J; bases not matched to a gene: 12. The CDR3 has 16 amino acids. Germline-derived CDR1 and CDR2 are SNHLY and FYNNEI.